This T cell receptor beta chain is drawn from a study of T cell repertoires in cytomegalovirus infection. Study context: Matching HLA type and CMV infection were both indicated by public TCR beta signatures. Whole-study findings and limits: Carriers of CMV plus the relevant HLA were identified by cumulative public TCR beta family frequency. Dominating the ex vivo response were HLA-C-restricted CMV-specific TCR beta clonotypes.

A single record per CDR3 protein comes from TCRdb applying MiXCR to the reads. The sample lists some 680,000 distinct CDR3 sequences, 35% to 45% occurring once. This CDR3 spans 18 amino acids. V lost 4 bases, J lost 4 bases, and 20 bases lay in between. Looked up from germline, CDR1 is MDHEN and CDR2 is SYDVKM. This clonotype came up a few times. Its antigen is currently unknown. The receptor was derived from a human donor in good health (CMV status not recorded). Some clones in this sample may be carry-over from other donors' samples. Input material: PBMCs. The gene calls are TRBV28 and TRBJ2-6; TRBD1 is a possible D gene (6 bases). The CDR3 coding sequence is TGTGCCAGCAGTTCCGGGGCTGGGGGCGATTCGGGGGCCAACGTCCTGACTTTC. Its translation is CASSSGAGGDSGANVLTF.